A single T cell receptor beta chain is shown here with its context. There is no known antigen for this receptor. Within one base of it there is no much larger clone, and no base qualities were kept. The germline V gene encodes CDR1 GTSNPN and CDR2 SVGIG (reference sequence). The CDR3 sequence holds 14 residues, the cysteine and phenylalanine included. Only CDR3 DNA is held: 42 bases, read in frame from base 1. V is clipped by 1 base and J by 6 bases, and the sequence between their germline boundaries is 16 bases long. This sample is drawn from a study of T cell responses to AZD1222 COVID-19 vaccine (dated by TCRdb to the early 2020s). Broadly, across the study: A total of just over 230 trial participants underwent TCR sequencing, of whom about 200 had received two doses of AZD1222 and 26 had received two doses of the MenACWY control vaccine. Trial participants were enrolled by age into 18-55, 56-69 and 70-plus year subgroups, with approximately 150, 30 and 60 TCR-sequenced participants respectively. Study-wide conclusions, independent of this receptor: After two AZD1222 doses, both the breadth and the depth of spike-specific TCRs were significantly higher than at day 0 and than in MenACWY recipients. In the small 56-69-year group, the increase in depth fell short of significance, most likely because of low power. Because no day 14 peak-response samples were available, the repertoires could be characterized only after the peak T cell response. Most participants were white British and females outnumbered males, and the authors suggested that clonal diversity may have been underestimated. The vaccine-associated CD4 TCRs covered the entire spike protein, and the dominant responses fell in regions 160-218 and 743-854. Conclusions about previously exposed vaccinees are limited, since just 6 or 7 AZD1222 recipients were seropositive for SARS-CoV-2 at baseline. Reportedly, almost half of the unique spike-specific TCRs recognized epitopes lying outside the regions that are mutated in the B.1.351 and B.1.1.7 variants.

The CDR3 regions of human TCRbeta chains were analyzed by immunosequencing. Turning to the authors' computational methods: Repertoire TCRs were matched against a reference library of SARS-CoV-2-specific TCRs generated with the MIRA antigen-specificity platform. Breadth was defined as the fraction of unique TCRs that were SARS-CoV-2-associated. Depth was defined as the fraction of total T cells that were SARS-CoV-2-associated. Each spike-specific TCR was assigned to its reactive spike region and to a CD4 or CD8 class using the MIRA data. Log10-transformed breadth and depth values were compared by one-way ANOVA with Sidak's multiple comparisons tests. Drawn from immuneACCESS, this table holds only the in-frame rearrangements with V and J called that TCRdb kept. Clones are partly lost; checked studies trace under half to an unresolved V gene and leave the rest unexplained. The V and J calls and the clone size are those of that table, but D and trimming were determined from the DNA. Present in this sample are tens of thousands of clones, 70% to 90% of which were seen just once. The ten largest clones represent approximately 10% of the sample.

The time point label for this specimen denotes: about 28 days (+/-7) after the second vaccine dose. AZD1222 recipients with second doses at about 4 weeks or about 12 weeks were pooled, because spike-specific TCR depth and breadth did not differ between schedules. Vaccinee samples were obtained from the UK trials COV001 and COV002, which included a single-blind randomized controlled phase 2/3 trial of AZD1222 (ChAdOx1 nCoV-19) in healthy adults. Trial participant PBMC samples were collected at day 0 and day 28 after the second dose for TCRbeta chain sequencing. In this chain, TRBV30 is recombined with TRBJ2-7; the D segment might be TRBD1 or TRBD2, since each matches 5 bases. The input for sequencing was peripheral blood, taken 28 days after the second AZD1222 dose. The receptor was derived from an adult who received the AZD1222 COVID-19 vaccine. CDR3 protein: CAWSGGTGVGEQYF. The nucleotides are TGTGCCTGGAGTGGGGGGACCGGGGTAGGCGAGCAGTACTTC.